The present entry profiles one TCR beta chain with its context. The data are from a study of blood T cell repertoires in COVID-19. For the study at large: Both acute and convalescent COVID-19 samples were obtained from the United States, Italy and Spain.

This CDR3 comprises 15 residues. Looked up from germline, CDR1 is MNHEY and CDR2 is SVGAGI. V was pared by 9 bases and J by 4 bases, with 19 bases between. Original processing methods: Quantification of nucleated cells was approximated via reference gene primer amplification. TCRdb's table, derived via immunoSEQ multiplex PCR, lists solely in-frame clones and lacks some. From that table come the V and J calls and clone size; the DNA was used to work out D and trimming. The sample holds more than 250,000 clones, approximately 84% seen once. Sequencing was carried out using peripheral blood. The rearrangement uses TRBV6-5 and TRBJ1-5, with D possibly matching TRBD1 (5 bases). The sequence was obtained from a woman aged 25 to 45 who had recovered from COVID-19. The CDR3 DNA is TGTGCCAGTTTGGGGCGGCAGACCCAAAATCAGCCCCAGCATTTT. The encoded protein is CASLGRQTQNQPQHF.